The clone carrying this T cell receptor (beta chain) has only one observation. No antigen is known for it. Other DNA sequences from this sample encode an identical CDR3 as well. Each and every patient relapsed after autologous stem cell transplantation, and patients got differing brentuximab vedotin exposure. Trimming removed 3 bases from V and 7 bases from J, with 13 bases in between. This CDR3 has 14 residues. CDR1 and CDR2 from the germline V gene are MDHEN and SYDVKM. The source of the sample is a study of PD-1 blockade in classical Hodgkin lymphoma. Notes on the study in general: Still unresolved is the cause of the repertoire differences, which may be disease activity or prior therapy. By cycle point C4D1, TCR diversity had risen significantly in CD4+ cells (but not CD8+ cells).

Here immunoSEQ multiplex PCR was the method, and the copy in TCRdb shows in-frame clones only, minus some. The sample lists approximately 26,000 clones; over 65% were seen once. The chain joins TRBV28 to TRBJ1-5, with a possible D match to TRBD1 (5 bases). This TCR derives from a human donor with classical Hodgkin lymphoma. Source: peripheral blood mononuclear cells (PBMCs), taken before the second cycle of nivolumab. The chain's CDR3 is CASSFSGNGQPQHF. For the CDR3, the DNA is TGTGCCAGCAGTTTTTCAGGGAACGGCCAGCCCCAGCATTTT. Looking up the rest from reference TRBV28 and TRBJ1-5 gives the full variable domain: DVKVTQSSRYLVKRTGEKVFLECVQDMDHENMFWYRQDPGLGLRLIYFSYDVKMKEKGDIPEGYSVSREKKERFSLILESASTNQTSMYLCASSFSGNGQPQHFGDGTRLSIL.